These 22 T cell receptor beta chains came from one sample sequenced in a study of OX40 agonist ivuxolimab in advanced cancers. Profiled with immunoSEQ multiplex PCR; TCRdb holds only in-frame clones, not every one. The sample records over 7,500 clones, around 70% being singletons. The input for sequencing was CD4+ or CD8+ T cells sorted from blood, taken in a trial of the OX40 agonist ivuxolimab. Receptors were obtained from an adult with an advanced solid tumor such as melanoma, head and neck, liver or kidney cancer.

The gene calls are TRBV27 and TRBJ1-1; TRBD1 might be the D (6 bases). Trimming pared 7 bases from V and 1 base from J, leaving 13 bases between. The CDR3 runs 14 residues. Germline lookup yields CDR1 MNHEY and CDR2 SMNVEV (reference sequence). The CDR3 nucleotides are TGTGCCAGCACCATAGGGGGGGGGAACACTGAAGCTTTCTTT. It specifies CASTIGGGNTEAFF.

The V gene is TRBV30, the J gene TRBJ2-1; 7 nucleotides match TRBD1. Germline V gene sequence: CDR1 GTSNPN, CDR2 SVGIG (reference sequence). The CDR3 totals 14 residues. V shed 5 bases and J 9 bases; nucleotides not matched to a gene: 13. The CDR3 sequence is CAWGDRVPGVEQFF. The DNA for the CDR3 is TGTGCCTGGGGAGACAGGGTACCCGGCGTTGAGCAGTTCTTC.

The V and J genes are TRBV7-9 and TRBJ2-7, with 7 nucleotides matching TRBD1. Per the germline V gene, CDR1 is SEHNR and CDR2 is FQNEAQ (reference sequence). This CDR3 contains 14 residues. The trim removed 2 bases at V and 5 bases at J, leaving 6 bases unmatched. CDR3 in DNA: TGTGCCAGCAGCTTATTCTCCACAGGGGACGAGCAGTACTTC. Translating gives CASSLFSTGDEQYF.

The genes are TRBV7-9 and TRBJ1-1; 8 nucleotides agree with TRBD1. V was pared by 1 base and J by 4 bases, with 5 bases of the junction left unmatched. CDR1 and CDR2 from the germline V gene are SEHNR and FQNEAQ (reference sequence). CDR3 length equals 15 residues. Here the CDR3 reads CASSLGQGASTEAFF. In DNA, the CDR3 is TGTGCCAGCAGCTTAGGGCAGGGGGCCAGCACTGAAGCTTTCTTT.

The chain uses TRBV19 and TRBJ1-1; possibly TRBD1 for D (5 bases). Between the trimmed V and J ends, which lost 7 bases and 0 bases, there was a span of 12 bases. From germline, CDR1 is LNHDA and CDR2 SQIVND (reference sequence). The CDR3 loop spans 14 amino acids. The chain's CDR3 is CASKETEMNTEAFF. DNA for the CDR3: TGTGCCAGTAAGGAGACAGAAATGAACACTGAAGCTTTCTTT.

This chain connects TRBV4-3 to TRBJ2-6, with D uncertain. CDR1 and CDR2 (germline): LGHNA, YSLEER. The V end was cut by 4 bases, the J end by 3 bases, with 13 bases between. The CDR3 runs to 16 residues. The CDR3 sequence: CASSPFTGGGANVLTF. CDR3 in DNA: TGCGCCAGCAGCCCCTTTACGGGCGGTGGGGCCAACGTCCTGACTTTC.

CDR3 amino acids: CASSSLGRYGYTF. CDR3 sequence (DNA): TGTGCCAGCAGCTCACTGGGCCGCTATGGCTACACCTTC. The chain combines TRBV11-1 with TRBJ1-2; D remains ambiguous. Trimming left V 4 bases short and J 4 bases short, with 10 bases between. The CDR3 is made up of 13 amino acids. Germline V lookup: CDR1 SGHAT, CDR2 FQDESV (reference sequence).

The V and J genes are TRBV6-5 and TRBJ2-7, with D possibly being TRBD1 or TRBD2 (5 bases each). CDR1 MNHEY and CDR2 SVGAGI come from the germline V gene. V lost 5 bases and J 6 bases, leaving 17 bases between the germline ends. The length of the CDR3 is 14 residues. The CDR3, as DNA: TGTGCCAGCAGTCCGTTGGGGGAAATGGCCGAGCAGTACTTC. Its protein product is CASSPLGEMAEQYF.

The chain joins TRBV28 to TRBJ2-7; D is uncertain. This CDR3 contains 14 residues. Trimming cost V 11 bases and J 6 bases, with 23 bases left between them. In germline, CDR1 is MDHEN, CDR2 SYDVKM. This chain's CDR3 is CASRLGPGTGEQYF. Here the CDR3 DNA reads TGTGCCTCCCGACTGGGTCCCGGAACTGGCGAGCAGTACTTC.

The V call is TRBV7-9, the J call TRBJ2-3; D is ambiguous. Trimming took 2 bases from V and 0 from J, leaving 3 bases between them. This CDR3 spans 13 amino acids. Germline CDR1 and CDR2: SEHNR and FQNEAQ (reference sequence). Here the CDR3 reads CASSLSSTDTQYF. The CDR3 DNA sequence: TGTGCCAGCAGCTTATCTAGCACAGATACGCAGTATTTT.

This clone is deemed medium-sized. The rearrangement links TRBV27 to TRBJ2-7; tentative D call: TRBD1 (5 bases). CDR1 is MNHEY, CDR2 SMNVEV, per germline (reference sequence). Trimming removed 5 bases at V and 2 bases at J, with 13 bases between. The CDR3 spans 14 residues. In DNA, the CDR3 is TGTGCCAGCAGTCCCAGACAGTGGGCCTACGAGCAGTACTTC. Protein product: CASSPRQWAYEQYF.

V usage is TRBV9 and J usage is TRBJ2-1; TRBD2 matches 10 bases. CDR1 SGDLS and CDR2 YYNGEE come from the germline V gene. Trimming at V came to 3 bases and at J to 4 bases, leaving 7 bases not matched to a gene. This CDR3 has 16 residues. The CDR3 here is CASSALAGAEYNEQFF. The CDR3 coding sequence is TGTGCCAGCAGCGCCCTAGCGGGGGCTGAGTACAATGAGCAGTTCTTC. The variable domain in full, completed from reference TRBV9 and TRBJ2-1, reads DSGVTQTPKHLITATGQRVTLRCSPRSGDLSVYWYQQSLDQGLQFLIQYYNGEERAKGNILERFSAQQFPDLHSELNLSSLELGDSALYFCASSALAGAEYNEQFFGPGTRLTVL.

This chain uses TRBV5-6 with TRBJ1-1, with D possibly matching TRBD1 (5 bases). Germline assignment: CDR1 SGHDT and CDR2 YYEEEE. This CDR3 is built from 17 residues. V was cut by 0 bases and J by 6 bases, with 21 bases left in between. As DNA, the CDR3 is TGTGCCAGCAGCTTGGTGGTCGCCCCAGGGAAGGCTCCTGAAGCTTTCTTT. Residues: CASSLVVAPGKAPEAFF.

This sequence joins TRBV7-6 and TRBJ2-2, with TRBD1 identical over 9 bases. Germline CDR1 and CDR2: SGHVS and FNYEAQ. The CDR3 consists of 15 residues. After removal of 6 bases from V and 6 bases from J, the junction contained 8 bases not matched to a gene. CDR3 nucleotide sequence: TGTGCCAGCAGGGCCGGGACAGGGATTTCCGGGGAGCTGTTTTTT. Translation: CASRAGTGISGELFF.

This chain connects TRBV9 to TRBJ2-3, with 7 bases identical to TRBD2. CDR3 length equals 13 residues. V shed 0 bases and J 6 bases; nucleotides not matched to a gene: 1. The germline V gene has CDR1 SGDLS and CDR2 YYNGEE. The CDR3 region has the DNA TGTGCCAGCAGCGTAGAGACTAGCGATACGCAGTATTTT. This sequence encodes CASSVETSDTQYF.

This clone was observed a few times. CDR3 residues: CASRPAVFSGANVLTF. CDR3 sequence (DNA): TGTGCCAGCAGACCCGCCGTGTTCTCTGGGGCCAACGTCCTGACTTTC. This chain connects TRBV7-2 to TRBJ2-6; no clear D gene. Trimming took 6 bases from V and 0 from J, leaving 12 bases between them. Germline CDR1 and CDR2: SGHTA and FQGNSA. This CDR3 is built from 16 residues.

The rearrangement links TRBV2 to TRBJ2-5, with 8 bases matching TRBD1. The CDR3 loop spans 13 amino acids. CDR1 is SNHLY and CDR2 is FYNNEI in the germline V gene. After removal of 8 bases from V and 1 base from J, the junction contained 3 bases not matched to a gene. In DNA form, the CDR3 reads TGTGCCAGCCGGGACAGGACCCAAGAGACCCAGTACTTC. Residues: CASRDRTQETQYF.

This chain connects TRBV2 to TRBJ1-2, with 7 bases identical to TRBD1. The length of the CDR3 is 13 residues. The J segment lost 4 bases and the V segment lost 9 bases, leaving 8 bases of the junction unmatched. The germline gives CDR1 SNHLY, CDR2 FYNNEI. CDR3 loop: CARTTRDSYGYTF. The CDR3 bases are TGTGCCAGGACCACGCGGGACAGCTATGGCTACACCTTC.

This clone was picked up a small number of times. The chain is built from TRBV7-9 and TRBJ2-3; D tentatively reads TRBD1 or TRBD2 (5 bases each). Trimming cost V 3 bases and J 6 bases, with 22 bases left between them. This CDR3 region has 17 residues. In germline, CDR1 is SEHNR, CDR2 FQNEAQ (reference sequence). The CDR3 DNA is TGTGCCAGCAGCTTCAACCCCCGGGACCTAGGTGGCGATACGCAGTATTTT. Translating gives CASSFNPRDLGGDTQYF.

The V gene is TRBV13, the J gene TRBJ2-2; 9 nucleotides agree with TRBD2. The CDR3 has 14 amino acids. The V gene's germline CDR1 is PRHDT and CDR2 FYEKMQ (reference sequence). The ends lost 6 bases at V and 2 bases at J; junction bases unmatched: 1. Here the CDR3 reads CASRTSGNTGELFF. The CDR3 DNA sequence: TGTGCCAGCAGGACTAGCGGCAACACCGGGGAGCTGTTTTTT.

This clone was observed once. The genes are TRBV11-2 and TRBJ2-7, with D unresolved. Germline assignment: CDR1 SGHAT and CDR2 FQNNGV. The V end was cut by 6 bases, the J end by 0 bases, with 15 bases between. The CDR3 loop spans 15 amino acids. The CDR3 region is CASSLLWPSSYEQYF. The CDR3 DNA reads TGTGCCAGCAGTTTACTTTGGCCGAGCTCCTACGAGCAGTACTTC.

This clone was observed a handful of times. This chain links TRBV6-5 with TRBJ2-3; 8 nucleotides align to TRBD1. The V segment lost 5 bases and the J segment 2 bases; nucleotides outside the gene matches: 6. The CDR3 covers 15 residues. From germline, CDR1 is MNHEY and CDR2 SVGAGI. CDR3 bases: TGTGCCAGCAGTAACGGACAGGGCTACACAGATACGCAGTATTTT. It is translated as CASSNGQGYTDTQYF.